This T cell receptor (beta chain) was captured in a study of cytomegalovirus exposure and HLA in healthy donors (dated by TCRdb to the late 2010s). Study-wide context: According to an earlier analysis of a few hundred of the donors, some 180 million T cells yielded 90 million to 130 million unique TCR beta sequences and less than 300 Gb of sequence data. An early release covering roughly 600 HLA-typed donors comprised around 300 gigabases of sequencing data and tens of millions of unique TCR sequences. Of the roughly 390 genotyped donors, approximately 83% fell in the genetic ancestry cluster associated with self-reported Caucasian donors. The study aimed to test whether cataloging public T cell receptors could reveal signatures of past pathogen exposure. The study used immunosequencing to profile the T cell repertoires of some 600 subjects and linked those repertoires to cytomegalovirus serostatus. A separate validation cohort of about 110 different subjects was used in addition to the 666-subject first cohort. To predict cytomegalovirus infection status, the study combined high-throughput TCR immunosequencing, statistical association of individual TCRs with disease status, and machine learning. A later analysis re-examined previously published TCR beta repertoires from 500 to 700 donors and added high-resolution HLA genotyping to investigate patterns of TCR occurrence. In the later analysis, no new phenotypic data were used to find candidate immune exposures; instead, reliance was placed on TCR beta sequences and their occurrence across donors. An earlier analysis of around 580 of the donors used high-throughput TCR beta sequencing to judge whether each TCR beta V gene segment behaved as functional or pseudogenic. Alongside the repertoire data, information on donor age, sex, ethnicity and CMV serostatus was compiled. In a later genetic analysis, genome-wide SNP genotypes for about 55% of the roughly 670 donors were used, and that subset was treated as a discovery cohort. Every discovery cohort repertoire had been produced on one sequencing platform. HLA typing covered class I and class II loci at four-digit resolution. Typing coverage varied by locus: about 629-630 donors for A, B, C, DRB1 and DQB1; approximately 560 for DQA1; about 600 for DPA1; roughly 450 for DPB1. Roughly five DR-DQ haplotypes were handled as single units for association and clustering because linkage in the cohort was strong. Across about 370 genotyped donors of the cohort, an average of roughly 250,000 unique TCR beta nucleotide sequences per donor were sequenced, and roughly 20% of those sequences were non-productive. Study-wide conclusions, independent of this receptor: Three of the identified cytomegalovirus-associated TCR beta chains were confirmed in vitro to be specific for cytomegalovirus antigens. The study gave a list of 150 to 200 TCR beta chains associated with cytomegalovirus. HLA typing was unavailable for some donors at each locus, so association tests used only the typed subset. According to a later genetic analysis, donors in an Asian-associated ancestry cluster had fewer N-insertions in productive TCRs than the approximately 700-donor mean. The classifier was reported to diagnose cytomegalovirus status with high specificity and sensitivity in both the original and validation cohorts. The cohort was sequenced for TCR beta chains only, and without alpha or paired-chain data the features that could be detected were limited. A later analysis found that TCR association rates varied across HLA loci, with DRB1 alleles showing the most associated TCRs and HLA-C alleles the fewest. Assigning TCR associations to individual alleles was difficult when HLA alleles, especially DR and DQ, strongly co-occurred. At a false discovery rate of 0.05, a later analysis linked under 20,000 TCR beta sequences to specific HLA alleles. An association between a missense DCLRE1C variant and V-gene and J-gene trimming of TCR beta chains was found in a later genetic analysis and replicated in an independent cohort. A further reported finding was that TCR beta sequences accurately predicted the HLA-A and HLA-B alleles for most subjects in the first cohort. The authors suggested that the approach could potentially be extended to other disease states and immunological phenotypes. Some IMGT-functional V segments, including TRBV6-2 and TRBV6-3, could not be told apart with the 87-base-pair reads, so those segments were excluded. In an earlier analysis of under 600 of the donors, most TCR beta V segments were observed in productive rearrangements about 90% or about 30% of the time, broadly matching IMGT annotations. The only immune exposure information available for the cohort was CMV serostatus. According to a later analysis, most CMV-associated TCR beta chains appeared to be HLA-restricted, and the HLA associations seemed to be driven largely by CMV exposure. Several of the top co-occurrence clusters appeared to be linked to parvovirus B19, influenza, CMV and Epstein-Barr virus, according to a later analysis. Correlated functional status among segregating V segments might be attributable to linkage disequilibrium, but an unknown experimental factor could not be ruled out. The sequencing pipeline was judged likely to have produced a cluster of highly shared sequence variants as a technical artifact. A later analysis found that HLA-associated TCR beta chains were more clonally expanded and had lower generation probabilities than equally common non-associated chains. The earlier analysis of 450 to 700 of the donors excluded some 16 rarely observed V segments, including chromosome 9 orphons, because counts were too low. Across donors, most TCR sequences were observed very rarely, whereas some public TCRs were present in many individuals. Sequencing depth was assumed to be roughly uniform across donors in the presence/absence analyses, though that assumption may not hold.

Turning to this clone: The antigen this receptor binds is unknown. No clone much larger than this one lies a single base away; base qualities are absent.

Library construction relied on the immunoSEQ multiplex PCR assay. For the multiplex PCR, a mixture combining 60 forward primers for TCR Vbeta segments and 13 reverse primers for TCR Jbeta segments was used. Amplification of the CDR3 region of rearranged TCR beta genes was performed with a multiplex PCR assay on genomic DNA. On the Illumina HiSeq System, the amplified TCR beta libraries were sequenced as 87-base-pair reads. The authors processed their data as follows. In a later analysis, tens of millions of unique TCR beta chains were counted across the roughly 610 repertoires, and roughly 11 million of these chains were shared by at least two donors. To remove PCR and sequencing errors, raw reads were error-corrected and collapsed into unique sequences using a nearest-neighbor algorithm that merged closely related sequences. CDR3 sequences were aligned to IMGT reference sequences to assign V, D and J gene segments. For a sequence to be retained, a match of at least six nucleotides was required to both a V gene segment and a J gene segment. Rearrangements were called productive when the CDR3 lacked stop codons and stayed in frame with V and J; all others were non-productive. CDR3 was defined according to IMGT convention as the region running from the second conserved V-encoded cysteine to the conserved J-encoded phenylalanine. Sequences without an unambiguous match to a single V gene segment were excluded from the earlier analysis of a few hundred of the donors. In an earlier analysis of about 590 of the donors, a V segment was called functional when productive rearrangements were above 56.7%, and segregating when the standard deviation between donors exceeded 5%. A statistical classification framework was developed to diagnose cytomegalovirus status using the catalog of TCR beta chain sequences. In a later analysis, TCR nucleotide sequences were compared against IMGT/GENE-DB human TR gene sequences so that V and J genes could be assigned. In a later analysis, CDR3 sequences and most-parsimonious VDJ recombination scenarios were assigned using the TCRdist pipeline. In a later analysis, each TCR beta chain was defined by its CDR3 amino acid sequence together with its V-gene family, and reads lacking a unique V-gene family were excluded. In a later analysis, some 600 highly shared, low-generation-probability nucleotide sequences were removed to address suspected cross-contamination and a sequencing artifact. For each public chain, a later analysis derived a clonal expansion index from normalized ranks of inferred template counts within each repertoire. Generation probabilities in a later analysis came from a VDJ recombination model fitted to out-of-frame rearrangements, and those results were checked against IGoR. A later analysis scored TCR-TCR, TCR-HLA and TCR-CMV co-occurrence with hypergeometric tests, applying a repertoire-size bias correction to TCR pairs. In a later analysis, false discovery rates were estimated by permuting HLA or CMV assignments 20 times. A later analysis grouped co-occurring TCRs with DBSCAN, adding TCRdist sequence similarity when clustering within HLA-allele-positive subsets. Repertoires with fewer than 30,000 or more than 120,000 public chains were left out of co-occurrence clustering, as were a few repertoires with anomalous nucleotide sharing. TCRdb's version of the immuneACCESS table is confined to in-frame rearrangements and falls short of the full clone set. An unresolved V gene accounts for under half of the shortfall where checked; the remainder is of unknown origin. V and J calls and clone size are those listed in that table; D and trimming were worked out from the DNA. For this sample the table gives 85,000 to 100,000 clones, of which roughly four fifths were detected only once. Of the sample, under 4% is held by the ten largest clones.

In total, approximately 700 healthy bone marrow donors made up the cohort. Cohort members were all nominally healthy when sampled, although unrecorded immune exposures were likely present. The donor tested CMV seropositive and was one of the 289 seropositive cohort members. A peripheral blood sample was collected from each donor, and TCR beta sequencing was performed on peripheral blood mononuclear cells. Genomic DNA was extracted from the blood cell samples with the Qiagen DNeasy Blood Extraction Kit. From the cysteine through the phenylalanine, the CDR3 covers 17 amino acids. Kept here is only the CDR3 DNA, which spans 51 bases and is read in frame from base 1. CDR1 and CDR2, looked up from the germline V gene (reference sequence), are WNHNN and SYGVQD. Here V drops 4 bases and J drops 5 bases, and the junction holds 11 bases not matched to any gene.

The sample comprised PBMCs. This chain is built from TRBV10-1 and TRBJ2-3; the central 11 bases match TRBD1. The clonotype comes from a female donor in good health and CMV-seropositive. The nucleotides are TGCGCCAGCAGTGGGCCGCTCGGACAGGGGGCTGTAGATACGCAGTATTTT. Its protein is CASSGPLGQGAVDTQYF.